The next 4 T cell receptor beta chains were all read from a single sample in a study of T cells in Graves' hyperthyroidism and ophthalmopathy. Regions amplified from RNA transcripts were the TCR beta CDR3 regions. TCR CDR3 regions were first amplified by RT-PCR with HTBI primers. MiXCR was run by TCRdb on the multiplex PCR reads, yielding one entry per CDR3 protein. The sample yields some 50,000 distinct CDR3 sequences, less than 50% seen once. Sequenced input: blood. All receptors derive from a woman in her 50s with Graves' ophthalmopathy.

With regard to this clonotype: It is likely a read error, because the conserved phenylalanine at the end of the CDR3 is missing. The CDR3 region is CASSVVAGATNENLFL. The CDR3 nucleotides are TGTGCCAGCAGCGTAGTGGCAGGGGCAACTAATGAAAATCTGTTTCTT. The rearrangement links TRBV9 to TRBJ1-4; TRBD1 is a possible D gene (6 bases). The CDR3 spans 16 residues. CDR1 is SGDLS and CDR2 is YYNGEE in the germline V gene.

This chain connects TRBV2 to TRBJ1-2, with D possibly matching TRBD1 (5 bases). The CDR3 sequence is 13 residues long. The germline V and J ends were trimmed by 6 bases and 1 base, with 9 bases remaining between them. From germline, CDR1 is SNHLY and CDR2 FYNNEI. The CDR3 reads CASRGQVNYGYTF. In DNA, the CDR3 is TGTGCCAGCAGGGGGCAAGTTAACTATGGCTACACCTTC.

In its sample, this clonotype was seen a few times. The chain couples TRBV29-1 to TRBJ1-5; D unresolved. Between the trimmed V and J ends, which lost 7 bases and 2 bases, there was a span of 12 bases. CDR1 is SQVTM, CDR2 ANQGSEA, per germline. The CDR3 runs to 13 residues. This chain's CDR3 is CSAKGRGNQPQHF. The CDR3 DNA sequence: TGCAGCGCAAAGGGTCGGGGCAATCAGCCCCAGCATTTT.

The chain carries TRBV2 and TRBJ1-5, with 8 bases aligning to TRBD1. Germline values: CDR1 SNHLY, CDR2 FYNNEI. The CDR3 extends over 14 amino acids. The V gene end was trimmed by 3 bases and the J gene end by 6 bases; junction bases not matched to a gene: 4. Here the CDR3 DNA reads TGTGCCAGCAGTGACAGGGGGCAAGGTCAGCCCCAGCATTTT. Protein sequence: CASSDRGQGQPQHF.